Sequencing of this T cell receptor (beta chain) was carried out in a study of CD8+ T cells in alopecia areata. Turning to the study itself: Patients received oral tofacitinib, 5 to 10 mg twice daily, for moderate-to-severe alopecia areata. Tofacitinib ran for 6 to 18 months before 6 months off drug.

Alopecia areata patients provided lesional scalp punch biopsies and peripheral blood. Concerning this clone: Its antigen is undetermined.

Once RNA had been extracted, it was reverse transcribed into cDNA to act as the sequencing template. TCRdb keeps only in-frame clones here, not all; method: immunoSEQ multiplex PCR. Altogether about 98,000 clones are present, about 40% being singletons, with the ten largest covering 0.7% to 0.95%. General study results and limits: It was lesional scalp, especially alopecia totalis/universalis, that showed higher clonality than normal scalp.

V shed 5 bases and J shed 5 bases, with 8 bases lying between them. Per germline, CDR1 SQVTM and CDR2 ANQGSEA. CDR3 length: 11 residues. Material for sequencing was CD4+ T cells sorted from blood. The chain carries TRBV29-1 and TRBJ2-3; D remains unclear. This clonotype originated in a human donor with alopecia areata. This chain's CDR3 is CSVLKGDTQYF. CDR3 sequence (DNA): TGCAGCGTTTTAAAGGGAGATACGCAGTATTTT.